A selection of T cell receptor beta chains follows, all from one sample in a study of blood T cell repertoires in COVID-19. The data were produced by immunoSEQ multiplex PCR, yet TCRdb's version contains in-frame clones alone and is incomplete. This table holds fewer than 250,000 clones, 80% to 95% found once. The sequencing sample was made of peripheral blood. Receptors were obtained from a man aged 25 to 40 with COVID-19, enrolled during active disease. The CDR3 runs from the conserved cysteine through the conserved F or W. D genes are given only for firm matches. Clone sizes are given selectively: once, few, many, or a class where the clone is expanded.

V: TRBV4-1
size: .
J: TRBJ2-1
D: TRBD1
DNA: TGCGCCAGCAGCCAAGGACAGGGGTCTACCTACAATGAGCAGTTCTTC
CDR3: CASSQGQGSTYNEQFF

V: TRBV7-9
size: .
J: TRBJ2-1
D: .
DNA: TGTGCCAGCAGCTATCAAGCGGGTCGCTACAATGAGCAGTTCTTC
CDR3: CASSYQAGRYNEQFF

V: TRBV5-6
size: .
J: TRBJ2-7
D: TRBD1
DNA: TGTGCCAGCAGCTCGGGACAGGGGACAAACTACGAGCAGTACTTC
CDR3: CASSSGQGTNYEQYF

V: TRBV7-2
size: .
J: TRBJ1-3
D: TRBD1
DNA: TGTGCCAGCAGCTTCGGGACAGGAGGGCGAAACACCATATATTTT
CDR3: CASSFGTGGRNTIYF

V: TRBV10-3
size: .
J: TRBJ1-3
D: TRBD1
DNA: TGTGCCATCAGCGAGGGACAGGGCAGGGGAAACACCATATATTTT
CDR3: CAISEGQGRGNTIYF

V: TRBV5-4
size: .
J: TRBJ2-7
D: TRBD1
DNA: TGTGCCAGCAGTCCCGGGACAGGGATCTCCTACGAGCAGTACTTC
CDR3: CASSPGTGISYEQYF

V: TRBV6-5
size: .
J: TRBJ1-6
D: .
DNA: TGTGCCAGCAGTTACCATGTGACAGAGAATTCACCCCTCCACTTT
CDR3: CASSYHVTENSPLHF

V: TRBV5-1
size: once
J: TRBJ1-1
D: .
DNA: TGCGCCAGCAGCTTGGTTGCAGGGCAGATCGATGAAGCTTTCTTT
CDR3: CASSLVAGQIDEAFF

V: TRBV11-1
size: .
J: TRBJ2-3
D: TRBD2
DNA: TGTGCCAGCAGCCCTAGCGGGACAGATTACACAGATACGCAGTATTTT
CDR3: CASSPSGTDYTDTQYF

V: TRBV10-1
size: .
J: TRBJ2-7
D: TRBD1
DNA: TGCGCCAGCAGTGAGAACCCGACAGGGTCGAGCGAGCAGTACTTC
CDR3: CASSENPTGSSEQYF

V: TRBV6-4
size: .
J: TRBJ1-1
D: TRBD1
DNA: TGTGCCAGCAGGTTGGGACAGGGAAGGGTAGCTTTCTTT
CDR3: CASRLGQGRVAFF

V: TRBV27
size: .
J: TRBJ2-7
D: .
DNA: TGTGCCAGCAGTTTATCAACAGCGGGTTTTCCCTACGAGCAGTACTTC
CDR3: CASSLSTAGFPYEQYF

V: TRBV27
size: .
J: TRBJ2-1
D: .
DNA: TGTGCCAGCAGTCTCCCCTTTAGTGAGCAGTTCTTC
CDR3: CASSLPFSEQFF

V: TRBV5-6
size: .
J: TRBJ1-1
D: .
DNA: TGTGCCAGCATGCCCAGTCCCGGTGGGGGCGGAAAGGAGAACACTGAAGCTTTCTTT
CDR3: CASMPSPGGGGKENTEAFF

V: TRBV6-5
size: .
J: TRBJ2-2
D: TRBD2
DNA: TGTGCCAGCACCAGGGAGGGACCGAACACCGGGGAGCTGTTTTTT
CDR3: CASTREGPNTGELFF

V: TRBV14
size: .
J: TRBJ1-5
D: .
DNA: TGTGCCAGCAGCCAGGGCTACAATCAGCCCCAGCATTTT
CDR3: CASSQGYNQPQHF

V: TRBV10-2
size: .
J: TRBJ2-5
D: TRBD2
DNA: TGCGCCACCTCAGGACTAGCGGGGAAAAAAGAGACCCAGTACTTC
CDR3: CATSGLAGKKETQYF

V: TRBV6-5
size: .
J: TRBJ1-4
D: TRBD1
DNA: TGTGCCAGCAGTTTGGGACAGGGGAGTGAAAAACTGTTTTTT
CDR3: CASSLGQGSEKLFF

V: TRBV18
size: .
J: TRBJ1-1
D: .
DNA: TGTGCCAGCTCACCGACGACAGACACTGAAGCTTTCTTT
CDR3: CASSPTTDTEAFF

V: TRBV4-1
size: .
J: TRBJ1-3
D: TRBD1
DNA: TGCGCCAGCAGCCAAGTTGGGGACAGGGGGCGAACTCTCGCCTTT
CDR3: CASSQVGDRGRTLAF

V: TRBV9
size: .
J: TRBJ2-5
D: .
DNA: TGTGCCAGCAGCGTCAAGCCACAAGAGACCCAGTACTTC
CDR3: CASSVKPQETQYF

V: TRBV6-5
size: once
J: TRBJ2-1
D: TRBD1
DNA: TGTGCCAGCAGTTACGGGACAGGGGCCTACAATGAGCAGTTCTTC
CDR3: CASSYGTGAYNEQFF

V: TRBV9
size: .
J: TRBJ2-2
D: TRBD2
DNA: TGTGCCAGCAGCCCCCGGGGGGGTAGGACCGGGGAGCTGTTTTTT
CDR3: CASSPRGGRTGELFF

V: TRBV29-1
size: .
J: TRBJ1-1
D: .
DNA: TGCAGCGTTGACAGGAAAGGGGAGAACACTGAAGCTTTCTTT
CDR3: CSVDRKGENTEAFF

V: TRBV2
size: .
J: TRBJ1-2
D: TRBD1
DNA: TGTGCCAGCAGTATAGACAGGGGAGGCTACACCTTC
CDR3: CASSIDRGGYTF

V: TRBV6-1
size: .
J: TRBJ2-3
D: TRBD1
DNA: TGTGCCAGCAGTGCAAGCAGGGGGTTAGGGAGCACAGATACGCAGTATTTT
CDR3: CASSASRGLGSTDTQYF

V: TRBV27
size: .
J: TRBJ1-5
D: .
DNA: TGTGCCAGCAGTTTATCCGGGACTTACAAGGGTGGAAGTCAGCCCCAGCATTTT
CDR3: CASSLSGTYKGGSQPQHF

V: TRBV7-9
size: .
J: TRBJ1-2
D: .
DNA: TGTGCCAGCAGCTTAATAGACTATGGCTACACCTTC
CDR3: CASSLIDYGYTF

V: TRBV7-3
size: .
J: TRBJ2-2
D: TRBD1
DNA: TGTGCCAGCAGCCGACAGGGGTACACCGGGGAGCTGTTTTTT
CDR3: CASSRQGYTGELFF

V: TRBV5-1
size: .
J: TRBJ2-3
D: .
DNA: TGCGCCAGCAGACCAAACCCGGGACAAAGCACAGATACGCAGTATTTT
CDR3: CASRPNPGQSTDTQYF

V: TRBV7-3
size: once
J: TRBJ2-1
D: TRBD2
DNA: TGTGCCAGCAGCGGGACTAGCTACGATGAGCAGTTCTTC
CDR3: CASSGTSYDEQFF

V: TRBV5-5
size: .
J: TRBJ1-2
D: .
DNA: TGTGCCAGCAGCCTGGACACAAGTAACTATGGCTACACCTTC
CDR3: CASSLDTSNYGYTF

V: TRBV25-1
size: .
J: TRBJ1-2
D: .
DNA: TGTGCCAGCAGTGCCCCAGGAGGTCGATTGTTGGGCTACACCTTC
CDR3: CASSAPGGRLLGYTF

V: TRBV7-8
size: .
J: TRBJ2-2
D: .
DNA: TGTGCCAGCAGCCGTACTAACACCGGGGAGCTGTTTTTT
CDR3: CASSRTNTGELFF

V: TRBV5-1
size: .
J: TRBJ1-3
D: .
DNA: TGCGCCAGCAGCTTGGCCGTGGGAGATTCTGGAAACACCATATATTTT
CDR3: CASSLAVGDSGNTIYF

V: TRBV7-2
size: .
J: TRBJ2-3
D: .
DNA: TGTGCCAGCAGCTTACTCGATACGCAGTATTTT
CDR3: CASSLLDTQYF

V: TRBV6-5
size: .
J: TRBJ1-5
D: .
DNA: TGTGCCACCATCTCCGGGGCAGGGGGCAATCAGCCCCAGCATTTT
CDR3: CATISGAGGNQPQHF

V: TRBV5-6
size: .
J: TRBJ1-3
D: TRBD1
DNA: TGTGCCAGCAGCCTGGGACAGGGAAACACCATATATTTT
CDR3: CASSLGQGNTIYF

V: TRBV19
size: .
J: TRBJ1-6
D: .
DNA: TGTGCCAGTACTCCCAAGGGGCGGGGATATTCACCCCTCCACTTT
CDR3: CASTPKGRGYSPLHF

V: TRBV27
size: .
J: TRBJ1-2
D: .
DNA: TGTGCCAGCAGTTCCCAGGCCCTGGGACTTCGCTATGGCTACACCTTC
CDR3: CASSSQALGLRYGYTF

V: TRBV4-1
size: .
J: TRBJ2-5
D: TRBD1
DNA: TGCGCCAGCAGCCAAGGGGGCAGGGGGTACGGAGAGACCCAGTACTTC
CDR3: CASSQGGRGYGETQYF

V: TRBV1
size: .
J: TRBJ1-5
D: .
DNA: TGCACCAGCAGCCAAAACCCAGGGGGCGCGGAGATACATAGCAATCAGCCCCAGCATTTT
CDR3: CTSSQNPGGAEIHSNQPQHF

V: TRBV3-1/TRBV3-2
size: .
J: TRBJ2-1
D: .
DNA: TGTGCCAGCAGCCAACGGACACCCCAGGGGGGCAATGAGCAGTTCTTC
CDR3: CASSQRTPQGGNEQFF

V: TRBV7-9
size: .
J: TRBJ2-7
D: .
DNA: TGTGCCAGCAGCTCAGGATTTTCCTACGAGCAGTACTTC
CDR3: CASSSGFSYEQYF

V: TRBV6-1
size: .
J: TRBJ1-2
D: TRBD1
DNA: TGTGCCAGCAGTGAGGGACAGCTGTTTAACTATGGCTACACCTTC
CDR3: CASSEGQLFNYGYTF

V: TRBV2
size: .
J: TRBJ2-5
D: .
DNA: TGTGCCAGCGGCCGGGGACGGGGGGAGACCCAGTACTTC
CDR3: CASGRGRGETQYF

V: TRBV10-3
size: few
J: TRBJ1-1
D: .
DNA: TGTGCCATCAGTGACAGGGATGGGACTGAAGCTTTCTTT
CDR3: CAISDRDGTEAFF

V: TRBV2
size: .
J: TRBJ1-4
D: TRBD1
DNA: TGTGCCAGCAACAGGGGGGATGAAAAACTGTTTTTT
CDR3: CASNRGDEKLFF

V: TRBV12-3/TRBV12-4
size: .
J: TRBJ2-1
D: TRBD2
DNA: TGTGCCAGCAGTTTTCGGGAGGGATATGAGCAGTTCTTC
CDR3: CASSFREGYEQFF

V: TRBV5-1
size: .
J: TRBJ1-1
D: TRBD1
DNA: TGCGCCAGCAGCTTGGGGACAGGGGGTGGTATCGATGAAGCTTTCTTT
CDR3: CASSLGTGGGIDEAFF

V: TRBV7-2
size: .
J: TRBJ1-5
D: .
DNA: TGTGCCAGCAGGGAAAGAGGGGGTCAGCCCCAGCATTTT
CDR3: CASRERGGQPQHF

V: TRBV14
size: once
J: TRBJ2-5
D: TRBD1
DNA: TGTGCCAGCAGCCAAGGGTGGACAGGGGGATCCCAAGAGACCCAGTACTTC
CDR3: CASSQGWTGGSQETQYF

V: TRBV19
size: .
J: TRBJ1-2
D: TRBD1
DNA: TGTGCCAGTAGTATCCCGACAGGGAACTATGGCTACACCTTC
CDR3: CASSIPTGNYGYTF

V: TRBV7-3
size: .
J: TRBJ2-1
D: TRBD1
DNA: TGTGCCAGCAGACAGACAGGGTTGGGGAATGAGCAGTTCTTC
CDR3: CASRQTGLGNEQFF